This T cell receptor (beta chain) was captured by sequencing in a study of tumor and adjacent non-tumor tissue in lung cancer. Whole-study findings and limits: Significantly higher TCR diversity was found in tumor than normal lung.

This sample's RNA came from whole unsorted tissue. Comments on this clonotype: Its cognate antigen is unknown.

Three rounds of nested PCR, following a modified ARM-PCR protocol, produced the TCRbeta library. TCRdb processed the multiplex PCR reads anew with MiXCR; each CDR3 protein has one entry. This sample has about 120,000 distinct CDR3 sequences; roughly 84% occur once, and the top ten carry 22%. The TCR originated in a man aged 65 to 79 with non-small cell lung cancer. Sequencing used lung tumor tissue.

The DNA for the CDR3 is TGCAGTGCTAGAGGGCAACAGGGAATTAGTAATTCACCCCTCCACTTT. Translating it yields CSARGQQGISNSPLHF. This chain joins TRBV20-1 and TRBJ1-6; D may be TRBD1 (6 bases). In germline, CDR1 is DFQATT, CDR2 SNEGSKA (reference sequence). The CDR3 has 16 amino acids. Deletions cut 1 base from V and 6 bases from J, with 16 bases between.